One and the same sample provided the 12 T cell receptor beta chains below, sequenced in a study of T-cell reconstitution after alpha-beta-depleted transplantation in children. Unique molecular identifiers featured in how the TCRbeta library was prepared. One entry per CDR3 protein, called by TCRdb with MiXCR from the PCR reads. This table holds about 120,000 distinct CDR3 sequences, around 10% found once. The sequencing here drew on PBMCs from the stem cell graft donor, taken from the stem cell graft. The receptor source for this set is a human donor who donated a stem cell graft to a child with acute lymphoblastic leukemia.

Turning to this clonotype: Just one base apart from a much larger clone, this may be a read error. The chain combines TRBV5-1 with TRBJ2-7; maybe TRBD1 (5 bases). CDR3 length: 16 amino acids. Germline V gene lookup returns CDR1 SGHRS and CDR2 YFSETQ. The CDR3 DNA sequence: TGCGCCGGCAGCTTGGTAGGGGCCTCCGATATCCTCGAGCAGTACTTC. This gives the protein CAGSLVGASDILEQYF.

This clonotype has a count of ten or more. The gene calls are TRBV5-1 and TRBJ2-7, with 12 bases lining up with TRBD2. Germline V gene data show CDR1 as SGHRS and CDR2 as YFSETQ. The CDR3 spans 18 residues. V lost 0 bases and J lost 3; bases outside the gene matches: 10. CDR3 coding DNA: TGCGCCAGCAGCTTGGCCACAGTGACGACTAGCGGGGGCTACGAGCAGTACTTC. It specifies CASSLATVTTSGGYEQYF.

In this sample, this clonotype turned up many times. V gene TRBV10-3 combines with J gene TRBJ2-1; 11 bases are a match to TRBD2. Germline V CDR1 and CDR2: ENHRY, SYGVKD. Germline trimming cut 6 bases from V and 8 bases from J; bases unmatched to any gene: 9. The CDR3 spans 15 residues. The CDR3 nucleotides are TGTGCCATCAGCAAGACTAGCGGGAAAAAGGATGAGCAGTTCTTC. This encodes CAISKTSGKKDEQFF.

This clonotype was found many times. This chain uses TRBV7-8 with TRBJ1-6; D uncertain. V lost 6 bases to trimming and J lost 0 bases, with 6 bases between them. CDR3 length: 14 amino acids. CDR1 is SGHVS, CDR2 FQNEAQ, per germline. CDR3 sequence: CASSTSSYNSPLHF. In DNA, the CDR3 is TGTGCCAGCAGTACAAGCTCCTATAATTCACCCCTCCACTTT.

CDR3 sequence (DNA): TGCGCCAGCAGCGACGGACTCGATGAAAAACTGTTTTTT. This sequence encodes CASSDGLDEKLFF. The chain employs TRBV5-1 and TRBJ1-4, with D hard to call. This CDR3 has 13 amino acids. Germline V gene data show CDR1 as SGHRS and CDR2 as YFSETQ. V gave up 4 bases and J gave up 6 bases, with 10 bases separating them.

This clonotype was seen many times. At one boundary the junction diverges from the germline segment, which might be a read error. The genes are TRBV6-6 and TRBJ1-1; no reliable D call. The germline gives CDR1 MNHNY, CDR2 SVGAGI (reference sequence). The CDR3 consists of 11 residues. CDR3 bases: TGCCGATCGGCACAGAACACTGAAGCTTTCTTT. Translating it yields CRSAQNTEAFF.

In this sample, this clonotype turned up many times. The CDR3 sequence is CSAKRVRDTEAFF. DNA for the CDR3: TGCAGTGCAAAGAGGGTGAGGGACACTGAAGCTTTCTTT. The rearrangement uses TRBV20-1 and TRBJ1-1; the D is unclear. The CDR3 is 13 amino acids. V was cut by 6 bases and J by 3 bases, with 14 bases left in between. In germline, CDR1 is DFQATT, CDR2 SNEGSKA (reference sequence).

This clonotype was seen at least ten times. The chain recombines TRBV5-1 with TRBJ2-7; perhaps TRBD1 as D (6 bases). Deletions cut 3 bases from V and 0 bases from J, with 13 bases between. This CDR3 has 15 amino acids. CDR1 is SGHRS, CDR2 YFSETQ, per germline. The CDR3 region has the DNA TGCGCCAGCAGCTGGGCTGACAGGACCTCCTACGAGCAGTACTTC. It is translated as CASSWADRTSYEQYF.

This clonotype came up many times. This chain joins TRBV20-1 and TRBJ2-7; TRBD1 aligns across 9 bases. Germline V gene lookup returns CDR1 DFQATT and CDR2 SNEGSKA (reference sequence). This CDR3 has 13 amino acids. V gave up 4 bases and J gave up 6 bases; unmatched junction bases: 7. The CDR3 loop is CSATGTGSREQYF. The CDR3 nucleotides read TGCAGTGCTACCGGGACAGGGTCCCGCGAGCAGTACTTC.

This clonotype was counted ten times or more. The CDR3 nucleotides are TGCAGTGCTGACAGGGGTGATGACAAAAACATTCAGTACTTC. Protein product: CSADRGDDKNIQYF. V is TRBV20-1 and J is TRBJ2-4, with TRBD1 identical over 8 bases. Losses at the gene ends were 5 bases for V and 3 bases for J; bases not matched to a gene: 6. The CDR3 length is 14 residues. The germline gives CDR1 DFQATT, CDR2 SNEGSKA (reference sequence).

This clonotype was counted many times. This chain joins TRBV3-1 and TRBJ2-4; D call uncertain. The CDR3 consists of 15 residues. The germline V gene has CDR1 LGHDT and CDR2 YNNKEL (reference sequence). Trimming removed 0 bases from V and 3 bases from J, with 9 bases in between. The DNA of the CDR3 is TGTGCCAGCAGCCAAGATAAGGACGGCAAAAACATTCAGTACTTC. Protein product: CASSQDKDGKNIQYF.

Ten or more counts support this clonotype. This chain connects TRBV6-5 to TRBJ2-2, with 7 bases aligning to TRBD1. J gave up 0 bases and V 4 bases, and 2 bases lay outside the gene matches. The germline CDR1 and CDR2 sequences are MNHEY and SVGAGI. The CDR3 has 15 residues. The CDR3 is CASSWDSANTGELFF. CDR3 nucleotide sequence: TGTGCCAGCAGTTGGGACAGCGCGAACACCGGGGAGCTGTTTTTT.